These 10 T cell receptor beta chains came from one sample sequenced in a study of cytomegalovirus exposure and HLA in healthy donors. A multiplex PCR was run with 60 Vbeta primers and 13 Jbeta primers. Using immunoSEQ multiplex PCR, the repertoire was profiled, and TCRdb retains in-frame clones only, with some absent. Its listing shows 170,000 or so clones. The source material was PBMCs. The receptors were gathered from a man in his thirties or forties in good health and CMV-seronegative.

The chain couples TRBV27 to TRBJ1-1; 8 bases align to TRBD1. The germline V gene has CDR1 MNHEY and CDR2 SMNVEV (reference sequence). The CDR3 extends over 17 amino acids. V gave up 2 bases and J gave up 6 bases; unmatched junction bases: 14. CDR3 sequence reads: CASSLVQGTGRNAEAFF. The CDR3 DNA follows: TGTGCCAGCAGTTTAGTCCAGGGGACAGGTCGAAACGCTGAAGCTTTCTTT.

The J gene is TRBJ2-7, the V gene TRBV28, with D possibly matching TRBD2 (6 bases). Germline loops: CDR1 MDHEN, CDR2 SYDVKM. The CDR3 has 13 amino acids. V lost 5 bases, J lost 0 bases, and 8 bases lay in between. The CDR3: CASSPTSSYEQYF. The CDR3 nucleotides read TGTGCCAGCAGTCCGACTAGCTCCTACGAGCAGTACTTC. Complete variable domain (other parts from reference TRBV28 and TRBJ2-7): DVKVTQSSRYLVKRTGEKVFLECVQDMDHENMFWYRQDPGLGLRLIYFSYDVKMKEKGDIPEGYSVSREKKERFSLILESASTNQTSMYLCASSPTSSYEQYFGPGTRLTVT.

J is TRBJ2-7 and V is TRBV2, with 8 nucleotides matching TRBD2. Germline values: CDR1 SNHLY, CDR2 FYNNEI. J lost 4 bases, V lost 8 bases, and 4 bases had no gene match. This CDR3 is built from 12 residues. CDR3 loop: CASGGRNYEQYF. The CDR3 bases are TGTGCCAGCGGCGGGAGGAATTACGAGCAGTACTTC.

J is TRBJ1-3 and V is TRBV6-5; maybe TRBD1 (6 bases). This CDR3 spans 14 amino acids. The V and J ends lost 6 bases and 4 bases respectively, with 13 bases between them. The germline V gene has CDR1 MNHEY and CDR2 SVGAGI. This CDR3 reads CASSRTVIGNTIYF. In DNA form, the CDR3 reads TGTGCCAGCAGCCGGACAGTGATCGGAAACACCATATATTTT.

This chain joins TRBV4-2 and TRBJ1-5; D may be TRBD1 (6 bases). V dropped 1 base and J dropped 2 bases, with 15 bases sitting between them. Per the germline V gene, CDR1 is LGHNA and CDR2 is YNFKEQ. The CDR3 runs 17 residues. The CDR3 DNA reads as TGTGCCAGCAGCCAAGTAAAACAGGGTGTTGGCAATCAGCCCCAGCATTTT. Protein: CASSQVKQGVGNQPQHF.

The chain employs TRBV2 and TRBJ2-5, with 7 nucleotides matching TRBD1. The J call may be faulty, since TRBJ2-7 better matches the DNA end. CDR3 size: 13 residues. Germline CDR1 is SNHLY and CDR2 is FYNNEI. CDR3: CASKPGQTNEQYF. CDR3 coding DNA: TGTGCCAGCAAGCCGGGACAGACGAACGAGCAGTACTTC.

This chain joins TRBV5-1 and TRBJ2-1; 11 bases match TRBD2. CDR1 is SGHRS and CDR2 is YFSETQ in the germline V gene. The CDR3 runs 15 residues. Losses at the gene ends were 4 bases for V and 4 bases for J; bases not matched to a gene: 4. The CDR3 region is CASSKTSGTYNEQFF. The DNA for the CDR3 is TGCGCCAGCAGCAAGACTAGCGGGACATACAATGAGCAGTTCTTC.

V is TRBV5-1 and J is TRBJ1-1; 7 bases agree with TRBD1. With 5 bases clipped from V and 3 bases from J, the junction kept 4 bases outside the gene matches. Germline assignment: CDR1 SGHRS and CDR2 YFSETQ. The CDR3 has 13 amino acids. This CDR3 reads CASRYTGDTEAFF. The CDR3 coding sequence is TGCGCCAGCAGGTATACAGGGGACACTGAAGCTTTCTTT.

J is TRBJ1-5 and V is TRBV19; D uncertain. V was trimmed by 6 bases and J by 3 bases, leaving 9 bases between them. The CDR3 has 13 residues. The germline CDR1 and CDR2 sequences are LNHDA and SQIVND (reference sequence). The CDR3 here is CASRQAHNQPQHF. The CDR3 DNA reads TGTGCCAGTAGGCAGGCGCACAATCAGCCCCAGCATTTT.

On this clone itself: This specimen includes other DNA sequences encoding the same CDR3. The chain combines TRBV5-1 with TRBJ2-7; 9 bases are a match to TRBD1. Trimming at V came to 3 bases and at J to 2 bases, leaving 3 bases not matched to a gene. In germline, CDR1 is SGHRS, CDR2 YFSETQ. CDR3 size: 14 residues. Written as DNA, the CDR3 is TGCGCCAGCAGCTCCGGACAGGGGACCTACGAGCAGTACTTC. Its protein product is CASSSGQGTYEQYF.